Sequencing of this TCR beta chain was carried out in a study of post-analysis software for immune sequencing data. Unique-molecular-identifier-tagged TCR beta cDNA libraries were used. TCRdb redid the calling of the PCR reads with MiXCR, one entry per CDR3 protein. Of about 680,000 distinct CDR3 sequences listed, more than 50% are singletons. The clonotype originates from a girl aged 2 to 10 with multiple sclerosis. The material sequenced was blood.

DNA of the CDR3: TGTGCCAGCAGCCTCGACAGGGCCCGGGAGACCCAGTACTTC. It yields the protein CASSLDRARETQYF. The chain couples TRBV6-2 or TRBV6-3 to TRBJ2-5, with 7 bases identical to TRBD1. Germline lookup yields CDR1 MNHEY and CDR2 SVGEGT. This CDR3 has 14 amino acids. V dropped 6 bases and J dropped 5; count of bases not matched to a gene: 9.